Sequencing of this TCR beta chain was carried out in a study of T cells in Graves' hyperthyroidism and ophthalmopathy. Study findings and constraints: Patients with ophthalmopathy were separated from those with stable hyperthyroidism by a 13 V-J model. Expanded thyroid clonotypes (above 0.001) were mostly also found in blood.

Amplification yielded TCR beta CDR3 regions, with RNA transcripts as the source. In the first-round RT-PCR of the TCR CDR3, the HTBI primer set was used. A single record per CDR3 protein comes from TCRdb applying MiXCR to the multiplex PCR reads. Of 300,000 to 350,000 distinct CDR3 sequences listed, roughly 13% are singletons. This clonotype was found many times. Its antigen remains unidentified. V was clipped by 6 bases and J by 10 bases, with 16 bases between them. Germline V gives CDR1 MDHEN, CDR2 SYDVKM. CDR3 length: 13 residues. The TCR comes from a young woman with Graves' hyperthyroidism. V is TRBV28 and J is TRBJ2-1; maybe TRBD2 (5 bases). Material for sequencing was blood. Here the CDR3 DNA reads TGTGCCAGCAGCCTAACCTCCGGGAAAGAGCAGTTCTTC. Amino acids: CASSLTSGKEQFF.